This T cell receptor (beta chain) stems from a study of blood T cell repertoires in COVID-19 (dated by TCRdb to the early 2020s). With regard to the full study: Samples covering the acute and convalescent phases of COVID-19 were provided by collaborators in the United States, Italy and Spain. The prospective study material was composed of cDNA or gDNA derived from T cells, B-cell-depleted T cells, or PBMCs. The dataset comprised deeply sampled blood TCRbeta repertoires from subjects exposed to, actively infected with, or recovered from COVID-19. A freely available public database, intended as a resource for researchers studying the immune response to SARS-CoV-2, is where the repertoires were released. Samples came from the ongoing ImmuneRACE study (first 160 participants) plus 1,254 subjects from 6 global collaborators. Nearly every sample came with metadata listing a de-identified subject ID, COVID-19 status, age in years and sex. Where available, HLA class I and class II types were taken from metadata supplied by the sample provider and were not determined by assay-based typing.

Each collaborating institution followed its own protocols to collect whole blood in K2EDTA tubes. For TCRbeta analysis, collaborators shipped samples as frozen whole blood, isolated PBMCs, or DNA extracted from either of those sample types. Study-wide conclusions, independent of this receptor: The amount of clinical and demographic metadata varied by source and participant and was provided uncurated.

For this clone: It lacks a known antigen. Base qualities are missing; no much larger clone stands one base away.

TCRbeta CDR3 regions were amplified from genomic DNA by means of the immunoSEQ Assay, a bias-controlled multiplex PCR. Under the source paper's analysis protocol: The number of nucleated cells in each sample was estimated from the amplification of reference gene primers within the assay. To quantify the absolute abundance of each unique TCRbeta CDR3 rearrangement, sequence reads were collapsed and filtered. Productive Simpson clonality was computed per sample as the square root of Simpson's diversity index over productive rearrangements. Imported from immuneACCESS, the table was reduced by TCRdb to in-frame sequences with V and J called. These copies leave out some clones; in studies compared against another copy, an unresolved V gene accounts for under half, and the cause of the remainder is not known. V, J and clone size are those of that table, while D and trimming were read from the DNA. The sample has 250,000 to 350,000 clones on record, 88% of them singletons. The ten top clones hold roughly 4% of the sample.

V and J are truncated by 4 bases and 4 bases respectively, leaving an intervening sequence of 10 bases. Sequences ENHRY (CDR1) and SYGVKD (CDR2) are obtained from the germline V gene. The CDR3 goes from the cysteine to the phenylalanine over 13 residues. Only CDR3 DNA remains: 39 bases, in frame from the first base. Recombination connected TRBV10-3 to TRBJ1-2; the best D guess is TRBD1, with 5 bases matching. Source material: peripheral blood. The receptor comes from a woman aged 45-65 years with active or convalescent COVID-19. The nucleotides are TGTGCCATCAGTGGGGGGGTAGGCTATGGCTACACCTTC. Its protein reads: CAISGGVGYGYTF.